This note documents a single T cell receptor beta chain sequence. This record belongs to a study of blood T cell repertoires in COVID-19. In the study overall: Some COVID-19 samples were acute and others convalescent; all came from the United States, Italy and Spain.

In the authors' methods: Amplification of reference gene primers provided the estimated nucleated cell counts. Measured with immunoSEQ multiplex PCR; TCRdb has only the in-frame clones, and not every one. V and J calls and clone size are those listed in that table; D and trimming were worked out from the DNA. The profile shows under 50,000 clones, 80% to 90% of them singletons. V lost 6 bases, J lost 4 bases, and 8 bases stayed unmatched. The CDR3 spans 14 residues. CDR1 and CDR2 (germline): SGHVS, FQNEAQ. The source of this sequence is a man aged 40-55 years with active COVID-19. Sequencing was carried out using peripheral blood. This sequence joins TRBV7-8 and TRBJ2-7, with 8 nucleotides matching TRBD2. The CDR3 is CASRNPLAVYEQYF. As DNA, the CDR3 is TGTGCCAGCAGGAACCCACTAGCGGTGTACGAGCAGTACTTC.